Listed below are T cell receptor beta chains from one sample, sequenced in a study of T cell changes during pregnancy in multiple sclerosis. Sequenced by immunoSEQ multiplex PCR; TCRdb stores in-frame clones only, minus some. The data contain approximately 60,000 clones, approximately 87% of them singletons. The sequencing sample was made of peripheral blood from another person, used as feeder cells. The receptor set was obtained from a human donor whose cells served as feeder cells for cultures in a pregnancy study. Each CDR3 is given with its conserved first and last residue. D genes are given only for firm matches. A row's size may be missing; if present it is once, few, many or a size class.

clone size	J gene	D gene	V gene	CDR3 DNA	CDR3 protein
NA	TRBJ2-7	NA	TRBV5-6	TGTGCCAGCAGCGCCCTTGGCGGAACCTCGGGAGAGCAGTACTTC	CASSALGGTSGEQYF
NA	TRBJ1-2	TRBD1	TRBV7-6	TGTGCCAGCAGCTTCGTGCAGGGGGCGGACTATGGCTACACCTTC	CASSFVQGADYGYTF
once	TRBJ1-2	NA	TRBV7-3	TGTGCCAGCAGCTTGGCCCACCGGGGTGGCTACACCTTC	CASSLAHRGGYTF
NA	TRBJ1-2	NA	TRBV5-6	TGTGCCAGCAGCTTGGCAATGGATGGCTACACCTTC	CASSLAMDGYTF
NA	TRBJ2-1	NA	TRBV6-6	TGTGCCAGCAGTTACTCTAGGGTGTACAATGAGCAGTTCTTC	CASSYSRVYNEQFF
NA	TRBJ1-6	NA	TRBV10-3	TGTGCCATCAGTGTGGGTAATAATTCACCCCTCCACTTT	CAISVGNNSPLHF
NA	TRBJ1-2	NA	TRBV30	TGTGCCTGGAGTGTAAACCCAGGGGTTGGCTACACCTTC	CAWSVNPGVGYTF
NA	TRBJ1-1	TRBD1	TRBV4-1	TGCGCCAGCAGCCAAGTGGTAGGGGGCGCGAACACTGAAGCTTTCTTT	CASSQVVGGANTEAFF
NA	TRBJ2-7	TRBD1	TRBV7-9	TGTGCCAGCAGCGAGGGACAGGCCCAGTACTTC	CASSEGQAQYF
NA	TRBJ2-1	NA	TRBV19	TGTGCCAGTAGTATAGGTCAGAGGGGTTGGGAGCAGTTCTTC	CASSIGQRGWEQFF
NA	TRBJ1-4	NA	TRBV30	TGTGCCTGGAGCCCTAGAGGGGTTACTGAAAAACTGTTTTTT	CAWSPRGVTEKLFF
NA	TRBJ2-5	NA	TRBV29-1	TGCAGCGTCATGCAGGGAGGAGAGACCCAGTACTTC	CSVMQGGETQYF
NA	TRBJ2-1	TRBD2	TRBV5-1	TGCGCCAGCAGCTTTCTACTAGCGGGCCTAAGCTCCTACAATGAGCAGTTCTTC	CASSFLLAGLSSYNEQFF
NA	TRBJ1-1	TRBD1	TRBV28	TGTGCCAGCAAAACCGGGACAGCGGATTGGGAAGCTTTCTTT	CASKTGTADWEAFF
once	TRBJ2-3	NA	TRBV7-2	TGTGCCAGCAGGCGTCAGGGGGGGACAAATACGCAGTATTTT	CASRRQGGTNTQYF